The T cell receptor beta chain described here comes from a study of identical twins (dated by TCRdb to 2016 to 2017). About the full investigation: The study deep-sequenced TCR alpha and beta repertoires from monozygotic twins, unrelated adults of various ages and cord blood to test whether fetal clonotypes persist. To rule out contamination, replicate twin experiments were performed at different times with different library preparation protocols. The research as a whole found: A weaker excess of twin sharing was found in beta out-of-frame sequences because the signal-to-noise ratio was lowered by fewer shared sequences. Because the same donors could not be followed over many years, the conclusions relied on cross-sectional statistical analysis. Out-of-frame TCR alpha sharing in monozygotic twins was systematically underestimated by recombination models, whereas sharing between unrelated individuals was in agreement with the recombination models. Compared with coincidental sharing between unrelated individuals, out-of-frame TCR alpha sequences shared between twins had an excess of sequences with low generation probability. Invariant T cells such as MAIT and iNKT could partly confound zero-insertion analyses, though diverse VJ usage argued against this for most clonotypes. Abundant cord blood beta clonotypes had fewer insertions, young adult naive repertoires showed a similar but weaker trend, and memory repertoires showed no such trend.

As for this clonotype: What antigen it recognizes has not been identified. Base qualities are not at hand, and no much larger clone is one base apart.

Only healthy Caucasian donors were included. Its CDR3 holds 17 amino acids, cysteine through phenylalanine. Left in the record is the CDR3 DNA by itself, 51 bases read in frame from the first base. CDR1 and CDR2 (SGHRS, YFSETQ) derive from the germline V gene. At the junction V is shortened by 3 bases and J by 1 base, with 17 bases in between. The library relied on 5' RACE. The sequencer was an Illumina HiSeq 2000. Template switching added a universal primer binding site, and the final cDNA carried a unique molecular identifier that allowed TCR cDNA molecules to be counted accurately. Specific primers in the conserved constant-segment region were used to synthesize first-strand cDNA for the TCR alpha and beta chains. To control for contamination, every cDNA library carried two barcodes: a SMART-Mk sample barcode plus Illumina barcodes. Two successive PCR steps introduced TruSeq adapter sequences along with Illumina sample barcodes. The Illumina HiSeq platform was used with custom primers to sequence TCR alpha and beta cDNA libraries. The paper's data handling went like this. Unique molecular identifiers were extracted from raw reads with MiGEC, and CDR3 positions were determined with MiXCR. Recombination models were inferred per individual with the repgenHMM and IGoR tools using an EM algorithm. Shared clonotype analysis was performed with the tcR package in R, normalizing sharing by the product of cloneset sizes. Out-of-frame nonproductive sequences were analyzed to study raw recombination free of thymic and clonal selection effects. Starting from the raw public reads, TCRdb applied fastp trimming at Q25, assembled clones with MiXCR and retained in-frame beta chains. Entries are consolidated by CDR3 protein sequence, retaining the most common genes and DNA. TCRdb, rather than the study authors, made the V and J calls. Across this sample there are about 1.7 million distinct CDR3 sequences, with more than 30% seen only once. The top ten clones comprise less than 0.35% of the sample.

The origin of this receptor is a newborn girl in good health. Specimen: cord blood. The chain couples TRBV5-1 to TRBJ2-1; a tentative D match to TRBD1 spans 8 bases. At the DNA level, the sequence is TGCGCCAGCAGCTCGCTACAGGGGGGGGGTTCCTACAATGAGCAGTTCTTC. This translates into CASSSLQGGGSYNEQFF.